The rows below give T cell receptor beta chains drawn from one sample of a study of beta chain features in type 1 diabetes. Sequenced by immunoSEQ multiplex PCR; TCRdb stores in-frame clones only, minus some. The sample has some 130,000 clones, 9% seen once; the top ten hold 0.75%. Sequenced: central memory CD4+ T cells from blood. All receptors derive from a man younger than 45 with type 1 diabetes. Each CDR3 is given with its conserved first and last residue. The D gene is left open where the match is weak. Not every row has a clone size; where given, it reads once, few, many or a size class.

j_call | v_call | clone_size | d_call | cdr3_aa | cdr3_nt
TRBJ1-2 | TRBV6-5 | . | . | CATLFLASDGYTF | TGTGCCACCCTATTCTTAGCCTCGGATGGCTACACCTTC
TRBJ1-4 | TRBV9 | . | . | CASSVGQGTNEKLFF | TGTGCCAGCAGCGTAGGGCAGGGAACTAATGAAAAACTGTTTTTT
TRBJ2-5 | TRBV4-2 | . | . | CASSQVSEETQYF | TGTGCCAGCAGCCAAGTTAGCGAGGAGACCCAGTACTTC
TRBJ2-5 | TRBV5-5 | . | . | CASSPGMTETQYF | TGTGCCAGCAGCCCGGGGATGACGGAGACCCAGTACTTC
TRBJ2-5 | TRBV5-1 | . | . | CASSRDLETQYF | TGCGCCAGCAGCCGAGATTTGGAGACCCAGTACTTC
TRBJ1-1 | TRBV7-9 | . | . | CASSGNRWNTEAFF | TGTGCCAGCAGCGGGAACAGGTGGAACACTGAAGCTTTCTTT
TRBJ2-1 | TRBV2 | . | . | CASIQFSENEQFF | TGTGCCAGCATTCAGTTTTCGGAGAATGAGCAGTTCTTC
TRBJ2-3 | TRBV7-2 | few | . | CASMPGMGADTQYF | TGTGCCAGCATGCCGGGGATGGGCGCAGATACGCAGTATTTT
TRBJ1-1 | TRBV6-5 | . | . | CASRRSGGTEAFF | TGTGCCAGCAGGAGATCGGGGGGCACTGAAGCTTTCTTT
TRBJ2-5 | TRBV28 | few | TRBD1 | CASSMTGPETQYF | TGTGCCAGCAGTATGACAGGGCCCGAGACCCAGTACTTC
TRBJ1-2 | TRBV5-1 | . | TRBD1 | CASSPDRGGGYTF | TGCGCCAGCAGCCCGGACAGGGGTGGTGGCTACACCTTC
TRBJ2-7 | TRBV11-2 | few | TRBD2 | CASSLDLLGLAGGRFHEQYF | TGTGCCAGCAGCTTAGATCTGTTAGGACTAGCGGGGGGGCGGTTCCACGAGCAGTACTTC
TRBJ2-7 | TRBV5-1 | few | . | CASSSIPGHSAREQYF | TGCGCCAGCAGCTCAATCCCGGGACATTCGGCCCGCGAGCAGTACTTC
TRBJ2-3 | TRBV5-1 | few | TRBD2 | CASSLGAGGPADTQYF | TGCGCCAGCAGCTTGGGAGCGGGGGGGCCTGCAGATACGCAGTATTTT
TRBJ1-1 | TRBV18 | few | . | CASSFGGMNTEAFF | TGTGCCAGCTCGTTCGGGGGGATGAACACTGAAGCTTTCTTT
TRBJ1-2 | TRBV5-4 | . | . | CASSLESSGGYTF | TGTGCCAGCAGCTTGGAGTCTAGCGGGGGCTACACCTTC
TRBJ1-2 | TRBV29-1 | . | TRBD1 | CSVSGTGGSEGYGYTF | TGCAGCGTCTCCGGGACAGGGGGCTCTGAGGGCTATGGCTACACCTTC
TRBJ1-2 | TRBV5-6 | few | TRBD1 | CASSFLGQGRNGYTF | TGTGCCAGCAGCTTCCTCGGACAGGGACGGAATGGCTACACCTTC
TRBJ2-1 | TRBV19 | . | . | CASSIDHSYNEQFF | TGTGCCAGTAGTATAGATCACAGCTACAATGAGCAGTTCTTC
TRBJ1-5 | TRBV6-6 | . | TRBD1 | CASRSDRGGGQPQHF | TGTGCCAGCAGGTCGGACAGGGGCGGGGGTCAGCCCCAGCATTTT
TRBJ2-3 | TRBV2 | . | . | CASTGEADTQYF | TGTGCCAGCACAGGGGAAGCAGATACGCAGTATTTT
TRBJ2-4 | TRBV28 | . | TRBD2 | CASSAGGPNIQYF | TGTGCCAGCAGTGCGGGGGGCCCAAACATTCAGTACTTC
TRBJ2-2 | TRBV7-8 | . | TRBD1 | CASSSRDRGGTGELFF | TGTGCCAGCAGCTCCCGGGACAGGGGAGGAACCGGGGAGCTGTTTTTT